Presented here are 25 T cell receptor beta chains from one specimen sequenced in a study of T-cell reconstitution after alpha-beta-depleted transplantation in children. Unique molecular identifiers featured in how the TCRbeta library was prepared. Each CDR3 protein is one row after TCRdb ran MiXCR on the PCR reads. Of under 300,000 distinct CDR3 sequences listed, 9.5% to 13% were seen once; the top ten hold about a quarter. Sequences were derived from peripheral blood, sampled 180 days after TCRalphabeta/CD19-depleted stem cell transplant. The receptors originated from a male patient aged 2 to 9 who had a stem cell transplant for chronic granulomatous disease, so the T cells may come from the graft donor.

This clonotype was counted at least ten times. This chain uses TRBV12-3 or TRBV12-4 with TRBJ2-5; TRBD2 matches 12 bases. V shed 2 bases and J 5 bases; nucleotides not matched to a gene: 15. CDR3 size: 19 residues. The CDR3, as DNA: TGTGCCAGCAGTTTAATGGGTGCCAGACTAGCGGGAGATGAGGAGACCCAGTACTTC. Amino acids: CASSLMGARLAGDEETQYF.

This clonotype came up many times. The J gene is TRBJ1-1, the V gene TRBV5-6, with TRBD1 as a possible D gene (5 bases). The CDR3 contains 14 residues. Trimming stripped 0 bases from V and 5 bases from J, with 11 bases between. Germline loops: CDR1 SGHDT, CDR2 YYEEEE. CDR3 amino acids: CASSLGAGWTEAFF. CDR3 DNA sequence: TGTGCCAGCAGCTTGGGGGCAGGGTGGACTGAAGCTTTCTTT.

This clonotype was seen at least ten times. The chain couples TRBV11-2 to TRBJ2-1; no definite D call. The V gene lost 0 bases and the J gene lost 15 bases, with 15 bases spanning the gap. Germline values: CDR1 SGHAT, CDR2 FQNNGV. The CDR3 covers 13 residues. As DNA, the CDR3 is TGTGCCAGCAGCTTAGATCCTGGGGAACTGAGGTTCTTC. Translated, it gives CASSLDPGELRFF.

The rearrangement links TRBV4-2 to TRBJ2-6; D is ambiguous. CDR3 length: 19 residues. Germline V lookup: CDR1 LGHNA, CDR2 YNFKEQ. V lost 9 bases and J 4 bases, leaving 28 bases between the germline ends. The DNA for the CDR3 is TGTGCCAGGGGCTCCGGGCTGCTCAGACTCTCCTCCGGGGCCAACGTCCTGACTTTC. This sequence encodes CARGSGLLRLSSGANVLTF.

This clonotype has ten or more counts. V usage is TRBV12-3 or TRBV12-4 and J usage is TRBJ2-3; the D gene is possibly TRBD1 (6 bases). V was cut by 3 bases and J by 2 bases, with 12 bases left in between. The CDR3 is 15 residues long. CDR3 protein: CASSFWGPVTDTQYF. As DNA, the CDR3 is TGTGCCAGCAGTTTCTGGGGGCCGGTCACAGATACGCAGTATTTT.

There are many counts of this clonotype. The V and J genes are TRBV7-2 and TRBJ2-1, with D tentatively TRBD2 (6 bases). CDR3 length equals 15 residues. Between the trimmed V and J ends, which lost 0 bases and 2 bases, there was a span of 8 bases. Germline V gives CDR1 SGHTA, CDR2 FQGNSA. CDR3 in amino acids: CASSLAAGTYNEQFF. Written as DNA, the CDR3 is TGTGCCAGCAGCTTAGCGGCGGGGACCTACAATGAGCAGTTCTTC.

This clonotype was seen many times. The chain uses TRBV24-1 and TRBJ2-1; D is unclear. V lost 9 bases to trimming and J lost 4 bases, with 15 bases between them. CDR1 is KGHDR, CDR2 SFDVKD, per germline. The CDR3 is 14 residues long. Here the CDR3 reads CATSKGGSYNEQFF. DNA for the CDR3: TGTGCCACCTCTAAAGGTGGATCTTACAATGAGCAGTTCTTC.

This clonotype was found many times. The chain carries TRBV5-5 and TRBJ2-5; D uncertain. The germline V gene has CDR1 SGHKS and CDR2 YYEKEE (reference sequence). Trimming took 0 bases from V and 1 from J, leaving 7 bases between them. The CDR3 is 14 residues long. The CDR3 protein is CASSLGHAQETQYF. CDR3 in DNA: TGTGCCAGCAGCTTGGGACATGCCCAAGAGACCCAGTACTTC.

This clonotype came up many times. This chain connects TRBV5-1 to TRBJ1-1; 8 bases agree with TRBD1. J was trimmed by 5 bases and V by 4 bases; bases with no gene match: 10. Per the germline V gene, CDR1 is SGHRS and CDR2 is YFSETQ. CDR3 length equals 15 residues. DNA for the CDR3: TGCGCCAGCAGCCCAAGACAGGGGATTGGGACTGAAGCTTTCTTT. Residues: CASSPRQGIGTEAFF.

This clonotype was seen at least ten times. The V and J genes are TRBV20-1 and TRBJ1-1; D perhaps matches TRBD1 (5 bases). The CDR3 length is 13 residues. The V gene's germline CDR1 is DFQATT and CDR2 SNEGSKA (reference sequence). Trimming took off 6 bases at V and 1 base at J, with 12 bases between the two ends. This CDR3 is CSAPGLQNTEAFF. CDR3 nucleotide sequence: TGCAGTGCCCCGGGACTCCAGAACACTGAAGCTTTCTTT.

This clonotype came up many times. For the CDR3, the DNA is TGTGCCGCCTGGAATCCGGCCAACGTCCTGACTTTC. It is translated as CAAWNPANVLTF. This chain uses TRBV12-3 or TRBV12-4 with TRBJ2-6; no firm D call. V lost 11 bases to trimming and J lost 6 bases, with 11 bases between them. The CDR3 is 12 residues long.

The chain links TRBV19 to TRBJ2-1; TRBD2 is a possible D gene (6 bases). Germline V gene data show CDR1 as LNHDA and CDR2 as SQIVND (reference sequence). Trimming removed 7 bases from V and 4 bases from J, with 11 bases in between. This CDR3 region has 13 residues. The CDR3 DNA reads TGTGCCAGTAATGGACGGGGGTACAATGAGCAGTTCTTC. Protein sequence: CASNGRGYNEQFF.

Many counts were recorded for this clonotype. The rearrangement links TRBV5-6 to TRBJ2-1; TRBD1 aligns across 10 bases. Germline loops: CDR1 SGHDT, CDR2 YYEEEE. There are 15 residues in the CDR3. Trimming removed 4 bases from V and 2 bases from J; junction bases left unmatched: 3. The CDR3 protein is CASSGTGDPYNEQFF. The CDR3 region has the DNA TGTGCCAGCAGCGGGACAGGGGACCCCTACAATGAGCAGTTCTTC.

This clonotype showed up many times. The V and J genes are TRBV20-1 and TRBJ2-7, with 7 nucleotides matching TRBD2. V shed 5 bases, J shed 3 bases, and the junction held 10 bases outside the gene matches. The CDR3 totals 14 residues. Per germline, CDR1 DFQATT and CDR2 SNEGSKA (reference sequence). CDR3 sequence reads: CSASGTTYGYEQYF. The CDR3 nucleotides read TGCAGTGCTTCAGGGACTACCTACGGCTACGAGCAGTACTTC.

In this sample, this clonotype turned up many times. V usage is TRBV5-6 and J usage is TRBJ1-4; no definite D call. Per germline, CDR1 SGHDT and CDR2 YYEEEE. Trimming shortened V by 2 bases and J by 2 bases, and 7 bases separated the two germline ends. This CDR3 is 14 amino acids long. CDR3 DNA: TGTGCCAGCAGCTTTCGGACCACTAATGAAAAACTGTTTTTT. As protein: CASSFRTTNEKLFF.

This clonotype was observed many times. V and J are TRBV5-1 and TRBJ1-1; D possibly corresponds to TRBD1 (6 bases). V lost 0 bases, J lost 7 bases, and 19 bases lay in between. CDR3 length: 16 residues. Germline lookup yields CDR1 SGHRS and CDR2 YFSETQ. CDR3 loop: CASSLAIDRYYGEAFF. The CDR3 DNA follows: TGCGCCAGCAGCTTGGCCATAGACAGGTATTACGGTGAAGCTTTCTTT.

As to this clonotype: A read error may be the cause here, since a much bigger clone is one base away. This chain's CDR3 is CASSPYAFGVDTQYF. The CDR3, as DNA: TGTGCCAGCAGTCCCTACGCGTTTGGGGTAGATACGCAGTATTTT. This chain links TRBV12-3 or TRBV12-4 with TRBJ2-3; D gene ambiguous. V was clipped by 5 bases and J by 5 bases, with 17 bases between them. This CDR3 has 15 amino acids.

Comment on this clonotype: A read error may explain this, as a much larger clone is one base away. The V and J genes are TRBV5-5 and TRBJ2-7; D is unresolved. Trimming removed 5 bases from V and 5 bases from J, with 14 bases in between. CDR3 length: 13 residues. The germline V gene encodes CDR1 SGHKS and CDR2 YYEKEE (reference sequence). The CDR3 DNA is TGTGCCAGCAGGTTCGGTGGATCCCACGAGCAGTACTTC. The encoded protein is CASRFGGSHEQYF.

This clonotype was recorded many times. V usage is TRBV10-3 and J usage is TRBJ2-5; D possibly matches TRBD1 or TRBD2 (5 bases each). V was shortened by 4 bases and J by 3 bases, with 24 bases between the two germline ends. There are 18 residues in the CDR3. Germline V lookup: CDR1 ENHRY, CDR2 SYGVKD. Here the CDR3 DNA reads TGTGCCATCAGTGCCGATCCGGGAAGGGGCAGGGTAAAAGAGACCCAGTACTTC. Translated: CAISADPGRGRVKETQYF.

This clonotype was found many times. The rearrangement joins TRBV7-3 to TRBJ2-1; 8 bases fit TRBD1. Germline CDR1 and CDR2: SGHTA and FQGTGA. Trimming took 5 bases from V and 4 from J; bases not matched to a gene: 4. This CDR3 is built from 14 residues. CDR3 sequence reads: CASSETGDYNEQFF. CDR3 sequence (DNA): TGTGCCAGCAGCGAGACAGGGGATTACAATGAGCAGTTCTTC.

V gene TRBV7-9 combines with J gene TRBJ2-7; 10 bases are a match to TRBD2. The ends lost 5 bases at V and 2 bases at J; junction bases unmatched: 9. The CDR3 sequence is 16 residues long. CDR1 SEHNR and CDR2 FQNEAQ come from the germline V gene (reference sequence). The CDR3 coding sequence is TGTGCCAGCAGCCGTACTCTAGCGGGAGTCCCCTACGAGCAGTACTTC. Translating gives CASSRTLAGVPYEQYF.

As to this clonotype: Given a much more abundant clone one base away, this may be a read error. The chain combines TRBV27 with TRBJ2-5, with no clear D. The V gene's germline CDR1 is MNHEY and CDR2 SMNVEV (reference sequence). The CDR3 spans 15 residues. CDR3 residues: CASSLVQGKDENQYF. CDR3 bases: TGTGCCAGCAGTTTAGTACAAGGAAAAGACGAGAACCAGTACTTC.

This clonotype was seen at least ten times. The chain couples TRBV12-3 or TRBV12-4 to TRBJ1-2, with no clear D. This CDR3 spans 14 amino acids. Trimming removed 1 base from V and 8 bases from J, with 14 bases in between. CDR3 amino acids: CASSLVSVYGGYTF. CDR3 in DNA: TGTGCCAGCAGTTTAGTTTCCGTCTATGGGGGCTACACCTTC.

This clonotype was detected ten times or more. V and J are TRBV25-1 and TRBJ2-1, with TRBD1 matching 9 bases. From germline, CDR1 is MGHDK and CDR2 SYGVNS. Trimming removed 4 bases from V and 5 bases from J; junction bases left unmatched: 0. This CDR3 is built from 13 residues. The CDR3 nucleotides read TGTGCCAGCAGTGGGACAGGGGACAATGAGCAGTTCTTC. Encoded protein: CASSGTGDNEQFF.

This clonotype was picked up a small number of times. The chain joins TRBV19 to TRBJ2-2; 12 bases align to TRBD1. CDR1 LNHDA and CDR2 SQIVND come from the germline V gene (reference sequence). This CDR3 has 17 residues. This CDR3 is CGWGGQGALRIDGELFF. The DNA of the CDR3 is TGTGGCTGGGGGGGACAGGGGGCTTTAAGAATTGACGGGGAGCTGTTTTTT.